The rows below give T cell receptor beta chains drawn from one sample of a study of blood T cell repertoires in COVID-19. The table came from immunoSEQ multiplex PCR; TCRdb's copy has only in-frame clones and leaves some out. The table records approximately 76,000 clones, about 80% of them present only once. Sample: peripheral blood. These receptor sequences come from a woman aged 55-69 years with acute or convalescent COVID-19. Each CDR3 is given with its conserved first and last residue. A D gene is named only where the DNA matches it firmly. For some rows the clone size is stated as once, few or many, or as a class when expanded; others skip it.

D gene	clone size	V gene	CDR3 length	J gene	CDR3 DNA	CDR3 protein
.	few	TRBV5-4	12	TRBJ2-5	TGTGCCAGCAGTCGGGAAGCGGAGACCCAGTACTTC	CASSREAETQYF
.	.	TRBV10-3	15	TRBJ2-3	TGTGCCATCAGAGGGACTGCGAGGGTGAAGGATACGCAGTATTTT	CAIRGTARVKDTQYF
.	.	TRBV5-1	15	TRBJ2-6	TGCGCCAGCAGCTTGGAGGGGGCTGGGGCCAACGTCCTGACTTTC	CASSLEGAGANVLTF
.	.	TRBV5-1	15	TRBJ1-4	TGCGCCAGCAGCTTGAACGGGGAAATACCAATAAAACTGTTTTTT	CASSLNGEIPIKLFF
TRBD1	.	TRBV11-2	15	TRBJ1-5	TGTGCCAGCAGCAAGGCAGGGGGCGGCAATCAGCCCCAGCATTTT	CASSKAGGGNQPQHF
.	.	TRBV5-6	15	TRBJ2-2	TGTGCCAGCAGCTTGAGGGGCCCAGTCACCGGGGAGCTGTTTTTT	CASSLRGPVTGELFF
.	.	TRBV12-3/TRBV12-4	12	TRBJ1-2	TGTGCCAGCCGCCTCGCAGCGGGTGGCTACACCTTC	CASRLAAGGYTF
.	.	TRBV6-5	14	TRBJ1-2	TGTGCCAGCAGTTCTCCTGTAAGGGGCTATGGCTACACCTTC	CASSSPVRGYGYTF
TRBD1	.	TRBV30	12	TRBJ1-2	TGTGCCTGGAGCGTCCAGGGGGCTCGCTACACCTTC	CAWSVQGARYTF
.	once	TRBV24-1	15	TRBJ2-3	TGTGCCACCAGTGATTTGGACAGGAGCACAGATACGCAGTATTTT	CATSDLDRSTDTQYF
.	many	TRBV19	15	TRBJ1-3	TGTGCCAGTACCCCGACAGTACCCTCTGGAAACACCATATATTTT	CASTPTVPSGNTIYF
.	.	TRBV9	18	TRBJ2-1	TGTGCCAGCAGCGTAGGAAGAACAGGGAGTAGGTCCTACAATGAGCAGTTCTTC	CASSVGRTGSRSYNEQFF
.	.	TRBV9	15	TRBJ2-7	TGTGCCAGCAGCGTAGGGACTAATCCCTCCTACGAGCAGTACTTC	CASSVGTNPSYEQYF
.	.	TRBV3-1/TRBV3-2	14	TRBJ1-1	TGTGCCAGCAGCGGAGCCCTAAGAGGGACTGAAGCTTTCTTT	CASSGALRGTEAFF
.	.	TRBV19	15	TRBJ1-2	TGTGCCAGTAGTATCAGTCAGCTTGACTTCTATGGCTACACCTTC	CASSISQLDFYGYTF
TRBD1	.	TRBV6-5	14	TRBJ2-2	TGTGCCAGCAGCCAATACAGGGGGACCGGGGAGCTGTTTTTT	CASSQYRGTGELFF
TRBD1	.	TRBV2	14	TRBJ1-3	TGTGCCAGCAGTGTAAAGGACAGGGGCCCCAAAATTGATTTT	CASSVKDRGPKIDF
TRBD2	.	TRBV24-1	16	TRBJ2-1	TGTGCCACCAGTGACCCGGGGACTAGCGGGGGGGCCGGAGAGTTCTTC	CATSDPGTSGGAGEFF
.	.	TRBV6-5	14	TRBJ1-1	TGTGCCAGCAGTTATCGTCCGGAGGGCACTGAAGCTTTCTTT	CASSYRPEGTEAFF
.	.	TRBV2	12	TRBJ1-2	TGTGCCAGCACTCCGGGATCCTCGAGCTACACCTTC	CASTPGSSSYTF
.	many	TRBV3-1/TRBV3-2	17	TRBJ1-1	TGTGCCAGCAGCCAAGAAGCAGGGAAGAGTGCAACAACTGAAGCTTTCTTT	CASSQEAGKSATTEAFF
.	.	TRBV12-3/TRBV12-4	12	TRBJ1-3	TGTGCCAGCAGTTTCGGTGGAAACACCATATATTTT	CASSFGGNTIYF
.	.	TRBV19	13	TRBJ1-1	TGTGCCAGTAGTATAAACGGCGGCGCTGAAGCTTTCTTT	CASSINGGAEAFF
TRBD2	.	TRBV2	16	TRBJ2-1	TGTGCCAGCAGGAGACTAGCGGGGGGGCCTAACAATGAGCAGTTCTTC	CASRRLAGGPNNEQFF
TRBD1	.	TRBV5-1	15	TRBJ1-2	TGCGCCAGCAGCTTGAGGACAGGGACTAACTATGGCTACACCTTC	CASSLRTGTNYGYTF
TRBD1	few	TRBV11-3	15	TRBJ2-1	TGTGCCAGCAGCGTCCGGACAGGGGCCTACAATGAGCAGTTCTTC	CASSVRTGAYNEQFF
.	.	TRBV5-1	15	TRBJ1-5	TGCGCCAGCAGCTTGGAGGGGCAGAGGAATCAGCCCCAGCATTTT	CASSLEGQRNQPQHF
.	few	TRBV6-1	15	TRBJ1-2	TGTGCCAGCAGTGAATCCTGGGGCGCGAACTATGGCTACACCTTC	CASSESWGANYGYTF
.	.	TRBV5-1	14	TRBJ2-1	TGCGCCAGCAGCTTGGCCGGGCAGGGTAATGAGCAGTTCTTC	CASSLAGQGNEQFF
TRBD1	once	TRBV11-3	15	TRBJ2-7	TGTGCCAGCAGCCAATCCGGGACAGCCTCCTACGAGCAGTACTTC	CASSQSGTASYEQYF
TRBD1	.	TRBV7-3	14	TRBJ1-1	TGTGCCAGCAGCCCGGGACAGGGGAACACTGAAGCTTTCTTT	CASSPGQGNTEAFF
.	.	TRBV6-5	16	TRBJ2-1	TGTGCCAGCAGTTCTGACTCCTCGAGCTCCTACAATGAGCAGTTCTTC	CASSSDSSSSYNEQFF
.	.	TRBV5-3	17	TRBJ1-5	TGTGCCAGAAGCTTGCGGAGGGGTCAGGAGGAGAATCAGCCCCAGCATTTT	CARSLRRGQEENQPQHF
TRBD2	.	TRBV27	14	TRBJ2-7	TGTGCCAGCAGTTCTAGCGGGGGGTTTGACGAGCAGTACTTC	CASSSSGGFDEQYF
TRBD2	once	TRBV2	17	TRBJ2-3	TGTGCCAGCAGTGAAGCGCTGGCTAGCGGGGGGGCAGATACGCAGTATTTT	CASSEALASGGADTQYF
TRBD2	.	TRBV10-2	16	TRBJ2-1	TGCGCCAGCAGTGAGTCGAGCCTAGCGGGATCCAATGAGCAGTTCTTC	CASSESSLAGSNEQFF
.	.	TRBV6-5	13	TRBJ1-4	TGTGCCTCTGCCCGGGGGAATAATGAAAAACTGTTTTTT	CASARGNNEKLFF
TRBD1	.	TRBV18	16	TRBJ2-1	TGTGCCAGCTCACCCTTCTTACAGGGACAGTTCAATGAGCAGTTCTTC	CASSPFLQGQFNEQFF
TRBD1	.	TRBV6-5	14	TRBJ1-4	TGTGCCAGCAGCAGACGACAGGGACGAGAAAAACTGTTTTTT	CASSRRQGREKLFF
TRBD1	.	TRBV6-5	14	TRBJ1-1	TGTGCCAGCGGACCACAGGGGAGAAACACTGAAGCTTTCTTT	CASGPQGRNTEAFF
TRBD2	.	TRBV5-8	16	TRBJ2-1	TGTGCCAGCAGCTCTTCGGGGGGGGACTACTACAATGAGCAGTTCTTC	CASSSSGGDYYNEQFF
.	.	TRBV10-1	17	TRBJ1-6	TGCGCCAGCAGTGAGTCGATACCGGGACTGGGAGATTCACCCCTCCACTTT	CASSESIPGLGDSPLHF
.	once	TRBV6-1	14	TRBJ1-6	TGTGCCAGCAGTGAACAGGGGACAAATTCACCCCTCCACTTT	CASSEQGTNSPLHF
.	once	TRBV6-1	13	TRBJ2-5	TGTGCCAGCAGTGAGCGGGAAGAAGAGACCCAGTACTTC	CASSEREEETQYF
.	.	TRBV5-1	16	TRBJ2-7	TGCGCCAGCAGCTTGGGGCCCTCAGGGGAGAACTACGAGCAGTACTTC	CASSLGPSGENYEQYF
.	.	TRBV20-1	12	TRBJ2-7	TGCAGTGCTAGTGGGAGCTCCTACGAGCAGTACTTC	CSASGSSYEQYF
TRBD1	.	TRBV19	16	TRBJ2-5	TGTGCCAGTAGTATGGTTAACAGGGGGCAGGGAGAGACCCAGTACTTC	CASSMVNRGQGETQYF
.	.	TRBV6-5	13	TRBJ1-1	TGTGCCAGCAGCCAAGGGGGTTGGGCTGAAGCTTTCTTT	CASSQGGWAEAFF
TRBD1	.	TRBV5-1	18	TRBJ2-1	TGCGCCAGCAGCTTGGCCGGGGGACAGGGGGCGCGAGCAAATGAGCAGTTCTTC	CASSLAGGQGARANEQFF
.	.	TRBV24-1	13	TRBJ2-7	TGTGCCTCCCTCAGCGGGACAAACTACGAGCAGTACTTC	CASLSGTNYEQYF
.	.	TRBV24-1	14	TRBJ1-2	TGTGCCACCAGTGGCGCAGGGGAGGGCTGGGGCTACACCTTC	CATSGAGEGWGYTF
.	.	TRBV5-1	14	TRBJ2-7	TGCGCCAGCAGCTGGGGGGACGGATTCTACGAGCAGTACTTC	CASSWGDGFYEQYF